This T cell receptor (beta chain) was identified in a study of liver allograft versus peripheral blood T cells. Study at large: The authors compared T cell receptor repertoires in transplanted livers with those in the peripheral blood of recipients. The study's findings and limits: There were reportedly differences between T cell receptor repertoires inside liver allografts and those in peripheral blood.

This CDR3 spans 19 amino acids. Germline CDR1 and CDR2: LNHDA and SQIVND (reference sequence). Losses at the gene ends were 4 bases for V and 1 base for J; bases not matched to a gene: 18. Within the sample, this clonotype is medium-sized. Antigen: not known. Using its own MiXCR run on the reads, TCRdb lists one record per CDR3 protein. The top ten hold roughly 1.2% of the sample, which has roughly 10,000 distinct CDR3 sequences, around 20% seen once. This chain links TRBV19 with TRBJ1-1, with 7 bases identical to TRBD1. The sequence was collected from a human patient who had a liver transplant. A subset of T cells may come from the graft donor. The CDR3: CASSRVLGTQGVRNTEAFF. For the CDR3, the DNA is TGTGCCAGTAGTAGGGTTCTCGGGACGCAGGGGGTAAGGAACACTGAAGCTTTCTTT.